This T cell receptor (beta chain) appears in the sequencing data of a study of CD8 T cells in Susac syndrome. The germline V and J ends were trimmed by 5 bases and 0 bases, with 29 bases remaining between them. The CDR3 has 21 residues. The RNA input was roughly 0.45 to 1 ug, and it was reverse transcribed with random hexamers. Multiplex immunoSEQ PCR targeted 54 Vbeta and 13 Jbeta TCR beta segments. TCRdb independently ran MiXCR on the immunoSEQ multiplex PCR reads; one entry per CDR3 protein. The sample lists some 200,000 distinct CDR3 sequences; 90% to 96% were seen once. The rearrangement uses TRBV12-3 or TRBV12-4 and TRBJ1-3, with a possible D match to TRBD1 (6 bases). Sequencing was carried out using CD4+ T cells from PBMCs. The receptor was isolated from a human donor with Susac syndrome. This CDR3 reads CASSPRLRSGVPSFSGNTIYF. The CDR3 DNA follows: TGTGCCAGCAGTCCCCGATTGCGGTCAGGGGTACCGTCCTTCTCTGGAAACACCATATATTTT.